This T cell receptor beta chain comes out of a study of regulatory T cells in long-lasting Graves disease. Study findings and constraints: TCR diversity was lower in persistent Graves' patients than in newly diagnosed ones.

As for time point: newly diagnosed GD, antithyroid drugs for less than 3 months. Extracted RNA from PBMCs served as the source of the TCR library. As collected, the peripheral blood samples measured about 9.2 milliliters each and went into EDTA tubes. Library construction for TCR beta used iRepertoire HTBI primers and Arm-PCR of CDR3 regions. TCRdb processed the multiplex PCR reads anew with MiXCR; each CDR3 protein has one entry. Of about 450,000 distinct CDR3 sequences in the sample, around 13% were seen once. With regard to this clonotype: Its cognate antigen is unknown.

This same sample was also part of a study on T cells in Graves' hyperthyroidism and ophthalmopathy. As that study records: The HTBI set primed first-round TCR CDR3 RT-PCR. Progression to ophthalmopathy was predicted a median of roughly seven months early.

This receptor was identified in a woman in her forties or fifties with Graves disease. The sequencing here drew on peripheral blood mononuclear cells (PBMCs), taken at new diagnosis, from a patient treated with antithyroid drugs.

The CDR3, as DNA: TGTGCCAGCAGCGGGGCTAGCGGGACAATTCCGGATACGCAGTATTTT. Translated, it gives CASSGASGTIPDTQYF. V usage is TRBV4-2 and J usage is TRBJ2-3; 9 nucleotides match TRBD2. The CDR3 extends over 16 amino acids. V lost 5 bases to trimming and J lost 6 bases; unmatched junction nucleotides: 12. Germline-derived CDR1 and CDR2 are LGHNA and YNFKEQ.